The following is a TCR beta chain sequence with its context. Its antigen remains unknown. CDR3 length: 15 amino acids. The V end was cut by 2 bases, the J end by 1 base, with 11 bases between. Per the germline V gene, CDR1 is ENHRY and CDR2 is SYGVKD. The data stem from a study of CD4 T cells in relation to SARS-CoV-2 and coronaviruses. The unexposed donors gave CD4+ T cells in about 2010-2019, prior to COVID-19. Isolation of CD4+ T cells took place after about 10 days in culture. Testing used SARS-CoV-2 S/N and four cold-coronavirus spikes on unexposed-donor CD4+ T cells, cells permitting. TCRdb's table, derived via immunoSEQ multiplex PCR, lists solely in-frame clones and lacks some. The data hold under 30,000 clones, with about three quarters observed a single time. General study points: In roughly 60% of donors, memory CD4+ clonotypes crossrecognized SARS-CoV-2 and at least one common cold coronavirus spike.

The chain employs TRBV10-3 and TRBJ1-1; D gene ambiguous. Material for sequencing was CD4+ T cells from PBMCs, cultured in vitro. The sequence was obtained from a human donor in good health. The CDR3 coding sequence is TGTGCCATCAGTGAGCGGGCAGGCGAGAACACTGAAGCTTTCTTT. Its protein is CAISERAGENTEAFF.